This T cell receptor (beta chain) was recorded in a study of T cells after yellow fever vaccination. Study-wide results and limits: Reappearance after the booster was seen for most primary-vaccination clones, at 95% to 97% CD4 and 75% to 90% CD8.

Points on this clonotype: The antigen is unknown.

V shed 0 bases and J shed 3 bases, with 23 bases lying between them. The CDR3 runs 19 residues. The germline V gene encodes CDR1 SEHNR and CDR2 FQNEAQ (reference sequence). A process of 5'RACE template switching, which added a universal primer site and UMIs, was used to make TCR cDNA. MiXCR, applied by TCRdb to the 5' RACE reads, yields one record per CDR3 protein. The table has about 320,000 distinct CDR3 sequences, 9.5% to 15% seen once. The chain combines TRBV7-9 with TRBJ1-1; D is ambiguous. This clonotype originated in a man aged 18 to 35 who received the YFV17D yellow fever vaccine. The source material was CD4+ T cells sorted from PBMCs, sampled 15 days after the yellow fever booster vaccination. CDR3 region: CASSLALRRRGGWDTEAFF. DNA of the CDR3: TGTGCCAGCAGCTTAGCGCTAAGGAGGCGGGGTGGTTGGGACACTGAAGCTTTCTTT.